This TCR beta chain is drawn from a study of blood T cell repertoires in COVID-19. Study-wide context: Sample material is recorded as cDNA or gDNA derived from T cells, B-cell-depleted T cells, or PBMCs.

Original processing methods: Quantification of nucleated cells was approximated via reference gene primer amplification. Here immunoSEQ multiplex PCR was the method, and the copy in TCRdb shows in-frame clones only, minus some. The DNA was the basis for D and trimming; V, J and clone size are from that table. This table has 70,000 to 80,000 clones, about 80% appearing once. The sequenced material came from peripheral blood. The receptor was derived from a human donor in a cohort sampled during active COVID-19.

The CDR3 coding sequence is TGCGCCAGCAGCCAGGGTAGGGGCGGCAGCTATGGCTACACCTTC. It is translated as CASSQGRGGSYGYTF. The V gene is TRBV4-1, the J gene TRBJ1-2; a weak D match, TRBD1 (5 bases). CDR1 and CDR2 (germline): MGHRA, YSYEKL. V was clipped by 3 bases and J by 4 bases, with 15 bases between them. This CDR3 has 15 amino acids.